This entry lists 15 T cell receptor beta chains sequenced from one sample in a study of T cell repertoires in cytomegalovirus infection. Antigen specificity for these receptors is unknown. Each CDR3 protein is one row after TCRdb ran MiXCR on the reads. The sample lists some 62,000 distinct CDR3 sequences, around 20% occurring once. The source was CD8+ T cells from cultured PBMCs, collected from culture after CMV antigen stimulation. The receptors were gathered from a human donor in good health (CMV status not recorded). Some clones in this sample may be carry-over from other donors' samples.

The rearrangement joins TRBV6-1 to TRBJ1-1; the D is unclear. This CDR3 is 14 amino acids long. With 7 bases removed from V and 7 bases from J, the gap between germline ends came to 19 bases. The germline V gene has CDR1 MNHNS and CDR2 SASEGT. Here the CDR3 reads CASTEPRAQSEAFF. DNA for the CDR3: TGTGCCAGCACCGAGCCGCGGGCCCAGAGTGAAGCTTTCTTT.

At least ten counts were recorded for this clonotype. The CDR3 bases are TGTGCCAGCAGCTCCTATACAGATACGCAGTATTTT. As protein: CASSSYTDTQYF. The rearrangement uses TRBV7-8 and TRBJ2-3; D gene uncertain. CDR1 is SGHVS and CDR2 is FQNEAQ in the germline V gene. The CDR3 contains 12 residues. V lost 4 bases and J lost 3, with 5 bases in between.

The chain recombines TRBV10-3 with TRBJ1-1; TRBD1 matches 9 bases. The germline gives CDR1 ENHRY, CDR2 SYGVKD. The CDR3 runs to 15 residues. J lost 3 bases, V lost 6 bases, and 8 bases had no gene match. In DNA, the CDR3 is TGTGCCATCAGCACGGGACAGGGATCGTACACTGAAGCTTTCTTT. The encoded protein is CAISTGQGSYTEAFF.

The chain couples TRBV25-1 to TRBJ1-6, with D unclear. V dropped 0 bases and J dropped 10 bases, with 13 bases sitting between them. Germline V CDR1 and CDR2: MGHDK, SYGVNS. The CDR3 runs 15 residues. CDR3 sequence: CASSEYRAGWSPLHF. CDR3 sequence (DNA): TGTGCCAGCAGTGAATATCGGGCCGGGTGGTCACCCCTCCACTTT.

The table lists this clonotype with a few counts. V usage is TRBV7-9 and J usage is TRBJ2-3, with a possible D match to TRBD1 (6 bases). The CDR3 totals 16 residues. Germline CDR1 reads SEHNR; CDR2 reads FQNEAQ (reference sequence). Between the trimmed V and J ends, which lost 5 bases and 4 bases, there was a span of 19 bases. CDR3 in DNA: TGTGCCAGCAGCCTGCCAGAGGGGGAAGGCGCAGATACGCAGTATTTT. Protein sequence: CASSLPEGEGADTQYF.

This clonotype has a handful of counts. The J gene is TRBJ2-1, the V gene TRBV9; 9 positions agree with TRBD2. The CDR3 is 15 amino acids. The junction had 7 bases not matched to a gene; V was cut back by 8 bases and J by 1 base. The germline CDR1 and CDR2 sequences are SGDLS and YYNGEE. CDR3 sequence (DNA): TGTGCCAGTTCCGTTAGCGGGGGTTCCTACAATGAGCAGTTCTTC. Translation gives CASSVSGGSYNEQFF.

This sequence joins TRBV7-9 and TRBJ2-7; D gene unclear. Trimming removed 5 bases at V and 2 bases at J, with 10 bases between. CDR1 is SEHNR and CDR2 is FQNEAQ in the germline V gene (reference sequence). CDR3 length: 13 amino acids. The CDR3 bases are TGTGCCAGCAGCCACCGAAACCCCTACGAGCAGTACTTC. As protein: CASSHRNPYEQYF.

The chain uses TRBV7-2 and TRBJ2-3, with 11 bases fitting TRBD1. This CDR3 has 17 amino acids. V was pared by 5 bases and J by 4 bases, with 11 bases of the junction left unmatched. Germline V gene sequence: CDR1 SGHTA, CDR2 FQGNSA. CDR3 residues: CASSLRTGGHPPDTQYF. DNA of the CDR3: TGTGCCAGCAGCCTCCGGACAGGGGGCCATCCCCCAGATACGCAGTATTTT.

This clonotype was observed many times. The chain combines TRBV12-3 or TRBV12-4 with TRBJ1-5; D not certain. V dropped 8 bases and J dropped 9 bases, with 17 bases sitting between them. The CDR3 contains 13 residues. CDR3 bases: TGTGCCAGCGGAGACACGGGGATGCCGCCCCAGCATTTT. It codes for CASGDTGMPPQHF.

The chain has TRBV5-5 and TRBJ2-1, with 8 bases that match TRBD1. Looked up from germline, CDR1 is SGHKS and CDR2 is YYEKEE (reference sequence). V lost 0 bases to trimming and J lost 8 bases; unmatched junction nucleotides: 7. The CDR3 has 15 residues. The chain's CDR3 is CASSLEGQAPHEQFF. The CDR3 region has the DNA TGTGCCAGCAGCTTGGAGGGACAGGCCCCCCATGAGCAGTTCTTC.

This clonotype was counted at least ten times. The J gene is TRBJ2-7, the V gene TRBV7-9, with a possible D match to TRBD2 (6 bases). V shed 4 bases and J shed 0 bases, with 13 bases lying between them. The CDR3 is 15 residues long. The germline V gene has CDR1 SEHNR and CDR2 FQNEAQ (reference sequence). CDR3 residues: CASSSKGLDSYEQYF. The CDR3 DNA is TGTGCCAGCAGCTCTAAGGGACTTGACTCCTACGAGCAGTACTTC.

The V call is TRBV7-8, the J call TRBJ1-1; the match to TRBD1 covers 7 bases. Germline trimming cut 6 bases from V and 0 bases from J; bases unmatched to any gene: 19. The germline V gene encodes CDR1 SGHVS and CDR2 FQNEAQ. The CDR3 contains 19 residues. The CDR3 bases are TGTGCCAGCAGTCAATCTCAACTCGGGGACAGAGGGATGAACACTGAAGCTTTCTTT. Translation: CASSQSQLGDRGMNTEAFF.

There are a few counts of this clonotype. The J gene is TRBJ2-5, the V gene TRBV12-5; D possibly matches TRBD1 or TRBD2 (5 bases each). The germline gives CDR1 LGHNT, CDR2 FRNRAP. Trimming shortened V by 7 bases and J by 2 bases, and 14 bases separated the two germline ends. The CDR3 extends over 14 amino acids. Written as DNA, the CDR3 is TGTGCTAGTGCCATCGGGACGGGGCAAGAGACCCAGTACTTC. This translates into CASAIGTGQETQYF.

V gene TRBV19 combines with J gene TRBJ1-5, with D unresolved. CDR3 length equals 16 residues. V lost 4 bases, J lost 6 bases, and 19 bases lay in between. Germline V gene data show CDR1 as LNHDA and CDR2 as SQIVND (reference sequence). In DNA, the CDR3 is TGTGCCAGTAGTACTACCAAAACTTCCTACACTCAGCCCCAGCATTTT. Translating gives CASSTTKTSYTQPQHF.

The J gene is TRBJ2-3, the V gene TRBV6-1, with 7 bases fitting TRBD2. Trimming took 5 bases from V and 4 from J; bases not matched to a gene: 9. The CDR3 extends over 15 amino acids. The germline V gene has CDR1 MNHNS and CDR2 SASEGT. The CDR3 coding sequence is TGTGCCAGCAGTCCCCCCGGGGGGAGGGCAGATACGCAGTATTTT. Protein sequence: CASSPPGGRADTQYF.